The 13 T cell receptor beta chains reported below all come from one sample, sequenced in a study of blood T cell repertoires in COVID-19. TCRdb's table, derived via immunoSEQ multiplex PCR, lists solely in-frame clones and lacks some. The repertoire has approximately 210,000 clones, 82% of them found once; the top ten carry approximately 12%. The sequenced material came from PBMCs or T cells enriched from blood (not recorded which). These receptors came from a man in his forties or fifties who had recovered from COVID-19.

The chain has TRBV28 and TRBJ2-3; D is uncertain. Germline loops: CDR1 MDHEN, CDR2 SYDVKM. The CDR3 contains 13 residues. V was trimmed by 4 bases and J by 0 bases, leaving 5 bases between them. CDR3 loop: CASSSYSTDTQYF. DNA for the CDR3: TGTGCCAGCAGTTCCTATAGCACAGATACGCAGTATTTT.

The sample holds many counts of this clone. The CDR3 region has the DNA TGTGCCAGCAGCTCCTACGACAGGATCGACTATGGCTACACCTTC. It yields the protein CASSSYDRIDYGYTF. The V call is TRBV5-4, the J call TRBJ1-2, with a weak D call TRBD1 (6 bases). The V end lost 3 bases, the J end lost 3 bases, and 15 bases lay between the germline ends. CDR1 SGHNT and CDR2 YYREEE come from the germline V gene (reference sequence). The CDR3 consists of 15 residues.

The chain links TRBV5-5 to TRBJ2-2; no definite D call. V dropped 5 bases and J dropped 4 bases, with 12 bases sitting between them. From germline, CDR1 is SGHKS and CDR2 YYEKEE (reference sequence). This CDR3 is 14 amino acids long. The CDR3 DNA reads TGTGCCAGCAGTAATCAACAGATCACCGGGGAGCTGTTTTTT. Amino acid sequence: CASSNQQITGELFF.

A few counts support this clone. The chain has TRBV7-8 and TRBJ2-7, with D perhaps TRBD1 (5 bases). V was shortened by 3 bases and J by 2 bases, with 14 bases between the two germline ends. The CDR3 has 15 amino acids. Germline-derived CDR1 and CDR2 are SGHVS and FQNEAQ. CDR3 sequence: CASSFSVGLTYEQYF. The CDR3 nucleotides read TGTGCCAGCAGCTTCAGTGTGGGGCTCACCTACGAGCAGTACTTC.

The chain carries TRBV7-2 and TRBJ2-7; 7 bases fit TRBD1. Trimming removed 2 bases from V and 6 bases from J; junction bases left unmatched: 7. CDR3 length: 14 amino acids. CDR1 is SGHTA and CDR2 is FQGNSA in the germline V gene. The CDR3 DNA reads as TGTGCCAGCAGCTTACCACTGACAGGGTTCGAGCAGTACTTC. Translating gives CASSLPLTGFEQYF.

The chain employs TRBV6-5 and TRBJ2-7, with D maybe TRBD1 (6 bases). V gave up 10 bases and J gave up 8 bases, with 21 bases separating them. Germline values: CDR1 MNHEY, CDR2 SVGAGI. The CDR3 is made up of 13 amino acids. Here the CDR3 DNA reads TGTGCCACCGGACAGTGGCGCCTTGAAAAGCAGTACTTC. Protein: CATGQWRLEKQYF.

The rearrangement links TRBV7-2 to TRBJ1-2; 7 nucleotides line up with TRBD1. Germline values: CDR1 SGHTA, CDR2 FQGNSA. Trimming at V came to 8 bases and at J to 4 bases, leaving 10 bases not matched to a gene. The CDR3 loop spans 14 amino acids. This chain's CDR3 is CASGSSTGPYGYTF. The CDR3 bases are TGTGCCAGCGGTTCCTCGACAGGGCCCTATGGCTACACCTTC.

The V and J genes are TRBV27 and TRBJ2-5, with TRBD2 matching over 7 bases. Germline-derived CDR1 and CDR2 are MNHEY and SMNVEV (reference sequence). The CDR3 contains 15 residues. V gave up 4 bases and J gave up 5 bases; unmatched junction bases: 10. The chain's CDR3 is CASSSLGGIGETQYF. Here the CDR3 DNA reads TGTGCCAGCAGTTCGTTGGGAGGGATAGGGGAGACCCAGTACTTC.

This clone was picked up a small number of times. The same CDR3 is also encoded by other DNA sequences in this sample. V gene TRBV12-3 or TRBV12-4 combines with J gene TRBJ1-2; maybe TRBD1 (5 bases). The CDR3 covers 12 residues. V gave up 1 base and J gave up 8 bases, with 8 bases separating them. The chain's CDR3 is CASSLGGRGYTF. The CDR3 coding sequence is TGTGCCAGCAGTTTAGGGGGCCGCGGCTACACCTTC.

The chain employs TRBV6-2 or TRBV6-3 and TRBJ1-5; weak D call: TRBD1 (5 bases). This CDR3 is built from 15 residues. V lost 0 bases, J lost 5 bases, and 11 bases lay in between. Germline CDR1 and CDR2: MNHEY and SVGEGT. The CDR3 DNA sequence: TGTGCCAGCAGTTACTCCCCGTGGGGGGATCAGCCCCAGCATTTT. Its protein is CASSYSPWGDQPQHF.

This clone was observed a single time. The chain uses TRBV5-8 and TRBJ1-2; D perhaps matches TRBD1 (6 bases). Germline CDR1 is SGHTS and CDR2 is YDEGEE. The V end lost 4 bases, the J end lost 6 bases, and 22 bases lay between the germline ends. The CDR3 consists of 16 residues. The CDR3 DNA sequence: TGTGCCAGCAGCCTGGGCGGGGGGCCTGGGCAGAATGGCTACACCTTC. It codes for CASSLGGGPGQNGYTF.

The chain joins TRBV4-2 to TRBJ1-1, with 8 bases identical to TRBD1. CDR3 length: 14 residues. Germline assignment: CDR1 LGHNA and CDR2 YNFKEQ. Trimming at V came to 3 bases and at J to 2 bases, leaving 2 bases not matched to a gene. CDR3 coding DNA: TGTGCCAGCAGCCAGGACAGGGTAAACACTGAAGCTTTCTTT. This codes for CASSQDRVNTEAFF.

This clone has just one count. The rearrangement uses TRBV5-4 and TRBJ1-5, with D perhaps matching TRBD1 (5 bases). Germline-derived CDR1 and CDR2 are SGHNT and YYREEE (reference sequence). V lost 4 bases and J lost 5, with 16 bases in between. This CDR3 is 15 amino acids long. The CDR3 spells CASSIKGRGDQPQHF. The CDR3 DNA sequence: TGTGCCAGCAGCATAAAAGGGAGGGGCGATCAGCCCCAGCATTTT.